The 19 T cell receptor beta chains listed next were all sequenced from one sample in a study. TCRdb re-called the 5' RACE reads through MiXCR, storing one row per CDR3 protein. The sample shows about 43,000 distinct CDR3 sequences, about a fifth of them seen only once. The sorted Tregs were CD4+CD25+CD127-/low cells. Sequencing used Tregs sorted from a lymph node. All receptors come from a female donor with breast cancer.

Regarding this clonotype: Possible read error: a much larger clone is one base away. J is TRBJ2-1 and V is TRBV5-1, with 10 nucleotides matching TRBD2. V dropped 4 bases and J dropped 5; count of bases not matched to a gene: 6. This CDR3 comprises 15 residues. Germline values: CDR1 SGHRS, CDR2 YFSETQ. This CDR3 reads CASSPGLAWNNEQFF. DNA of the CDR3: TGCGCCAGCAGCCCGGGACTAGCGTGGAACAATGAGCAGTTCTTC.

This clonotype appeared many times. This chain links TRBV7-9 with TRBJ2-2, with 10 positions matching TRBD2. V lost 5 bases and J lost 2; bases outside the gene matches: 2. This CDR3 comprises 15 residues. The germline CDR1 and CDR2 sequences are SEHNR and FQNEAQ (reference sequence). DNA of the CDR3: TGTGCCAGCAGCCGGACTAGCGGAAACACCGGGGAGCTGTTTTTT. This sequence encodes CASSRTSGNTGELFF. Full variable domain (rest looked up from reference TRBV7-9 and TRBJ2-2): DTGVSQNPRHKITKRGQNVTFRCDPISEHNRLYWYRQTLGQGPEFLTYFQNEAQLEKSRLLSDRFSAERPKGSFSTLEIQRTEQGDSAMYLCASSRTSGNTGELFFGEGSRLTVL.

This clonotype was counted between two and nine times. The chain has TRBV21-1 and TRBJ2-3. TRBV21-1 is reported as a pseudogene. The CDR3 consists of 9 residues. The CDR3 loop is CAGRKDWYF. The CDR3 DNA reads TGTGCCGGCAGAAAGGACTGGTATTTT.

There are a few counts of this clonotype. The chain carries TRBV7-2 and TRBJ2-1; D unclear. Germline CDR1 reads SGHTA; CDR2 reads FQGNSA. The CDR3 runs to 13 residues. V dropped 5 bases and J dropped 6 bases, with 11 bases sitting between them. CDR3 in amino acids: CASSGRAGNEQFF. The DNA of the CDR3 is TGTGCCAGCAGCGGTAGGGCCGGCAATGAGCAGTTCTTC.

Points on this clonotype: A read error is possible here, since a much larger clone lies one base away. The rearrangement uses TRBV30 and TRBJ2-7; the D gene is possibly TRBD1 (5 bases). This CDR3 is 11 amino acids long. Germline V gives CDR1 GTSNPN, CDR2 SVGIG (reference sequence). DNA of the CDR3: TGTGCCTGGAGTGTATGGGGCGAGCAGCACTTC. It codes for CAWSVWGEQHF.

This clonotype was counted at least ten times. The rearrangement joins TRBV12-3 or TRBV12-4 to TRBJ1-6; no definite D call. Trimming removed 1 base from V and 11 bases from J, with 12 bases in between. This CDR3 has 14 amino acids. DNA for the CDR3: TGTGCCAGCAGTTTAGATATAGGGCTGACACCCCTCCACTTT. It translates to CASSLDIGLTPLHF.

This clonotype was recorded a few times. The rearrangement joins TRBV28 to TRBJ1-4, with 10 bases identical to TRBD1. V lost 5 bases to trimming and J lost 0 bases; unmatched junction nucleotides: 3. Germline loops: CDR1 MDHEN, CDR2 SYDVKM. This CDR3 has 16 residues. The CDR3 spells CASSPGQGTTNEKLFF. DNA for the CDR3: TGTGCCAGCAGTCCGGGACAGGGGACAACTAATGAAAAACTGTTTTTT.

This clonotype was recorded at least ten times. This chain links TRBV27 with TRBJ2-1; D remains ambiguous. With 8 bases removed from V and 0 bases from J, the gap between germline ends came to 11 bases. The CDR3 is 14 amino acids. Germline CDR1 and CDR2: MNHEY and SMNVEV (reference sequence). The CDR3 here is CASRLLSSYNEQFF. The CDR3, as DNA: TGTGCCAGCCGGTTATTAAGCTCCTACAATGAGCAGTTCTTC.

The sample holds many counts of this clonotype. DNA for the CDR3: TGTGCCAGCAGCCACCCGGGGACAGACCACGAGCAGTACTTC. Translated, it gives CASSHPGTDHEQYF. The chain couples TRBV7-2 to TRBJ2-7, with 7 bases that match TRBD1. The CDR3 consists of 14 residues. The J segment lost 5 bases and the V segment lost 5 bases, leaving 9 bases of the junction unmatched. Per the germline V gene, CDR1 is SGHTA and CDR2 is FQGNSA.

The V and J genes are TRBV12-3 or TRBV12-4 and TRBJ1-1, with D uncertain. V was pared by 3 bases and J by 7 bases, with 6 bases between. The CDR3 loop spans 11 amino acids. The CDR3 is CASSFGGEAFF. The CDR3 nucleotides read TGTGCCAGCAGTTTCGGCGGTGAAGCTTTCTTT.

The chain recombines TRBV28 with TRBJ2-1; maybe TRBD1 (6 bases). From germline, CDR1 is MDHEN and CDR2 SYDVKM. Deletions cut 4 bases from V and 7 bases from J, with 17 bases between. There are 15 residues in the CDR3. CDR3 protein: CASSSPKTGLNEQFF. The CDR3 DNA follows: TGTGCCAGCAGTTCGCCCAAAACAGGGTTGAATGAGCAGTTCTTC.

At least ten counts were recorded for this clonotype. One end of the junction does not line up with germline, which may come from a read error. The rearrangement joins TRBV12-3 or TRBV12-4 to TRBJ1-5; D remains unclear. The length of the CDR3 is 13 residues. CDR3 coding DNA: TGTGCCAGCAGTTTAGGGCACAATCAGCCCCAGCATTTC. Protein sequence: CASSLGHNQPQHF.

To note about this clonotype: This may arise from a read error, as a much more abundant clone is one base away. The chain joins TRBV13 to TRBJ2-7; possibly TRBD2 for D (6 bases). This CDR3 is 15 amino acids long. Germline V gives CDR1 PRHDT, CDR2 FYEKMQ (reference sequence). The CDR3 loop is CAGSSSPSAPYEQYF. CDR3 nucleotide sequence: TGTGCCGGCAGCTCGTCCCCTAGCGCCCCCTACGAGCAGTACTTC.

This chain connects TRBV7-6 to TRBJ1-2, with D perhaps matching TRBD1 (5 bases). V shed 1 base and J shed 8 bases, with 20 bases lying between them. The CDR3 is 16 amino acids. Looked up from germline, CDR1 is SGHVS and CDR2 is FNYEAQ. CDR3 residues: CASSLGGGHGRWGYTF. The CDR3 coding sequence is TGTGCCAGCAGCTTAGGTGGTGGACACGGAAGATGGGGCTACACCTTC.

Only a few counts were recorded for this clonotype. The gene calls are TRBV20-1 and TRBJ2-5; no clear D gene. Germline V lookup: CDR1 DFQATT, CDR2 SNEGSKA (reference sequence). V was clipped by 1 base and J by 5 bases, with 8 bases between them. CDR3 length: 12 residues. The CDR3 reads CSARVAWETQYF. CDR3 in DNA: TGCAGTGCTAGAGTGGCGTGGGAGACCCAGTACTTC.

This clonotype was recorded at least ten times. The V gene is TRBV5-6, the J gene TRBJ2-3; 7 bases agree with TRBD2. Germline CDR1 is SGHDT and CDR2 is YYEEEE. V gave up 4 bases and J gave up 1 base; unmatched junction bases: 9. This CDR3 spans 16 amino acids. The CDR3 nucleotides read TGTGCCAGCAGCCAGGGACTACTCTGGCGCACAGATACGCAGTATTTT. Translated, it gives CASSQGLLWRTDTQYF.

This clonotype was recorded at least ten times. The chain links TRBV12-3 or TRBV12-4 to TRBJ2-7; no clear D gene. The ends were cut back, 2 bases at V and 6 bases at J, with 11 bases in the middle. The CDR3 has 13 amino acids. The chain's CDR3 is CASSLTQLREQYF. The CDR3 nucleotides read TGTGCCAGCAGTTTAACACAGCTTCGCGAGCAGTACTTC.

Worth noting for this clonotype: Germline is not matched at one junction end, which may reflect a read error. The CDR3 nucleotides are TGTGCCAGCAGCTCCCGGGACAGGACCTACGAGCAGCACTTC. The encoded protein is CASSSRDRTYEQHF. V is TRBV6-2 or TRBV6-3 and J is TRBJ2-7, with 8 bases identical to TRBD1. This CDR3 is built from 14 residues. Germline lookup yields CDR1 MNHEY and CDR2 SVGEGT.

The sample holds many counts of this clonotype. J is TRBJ1-1 and V is TRBV5-1; no definite D call. Germline V lookup: CDR1 SGHRS, CDR2 YFSETQ. CDR3 length: 14 residues. V was clipped by 3 bases and J by 1 base, with 10 bases between them. CDR3 bases: TGCGCCAGCAGCTCGCCGTCGGGGAACACTGAAGCTTTCTTT. The encoded protein is CASSSPSGNTEAFF. Looking up the rest from reference TRBV5-1 and TRBJ1-1 gives the full variable domain: KAGVTQTPRYLIKTRGQQVTLSCSPISGHRSVSWYQQTPGQGLQFLFEYFSETQRNKGNFPGRFSGRQFSNSRSEMNVSTLELGDSALYLCASSSPSGNTEAFFGQGTRLTVV.